What follows are 16 T cell receptor beta chains derived from one specimen sequenced in a study of Ad26.COV2.S vaccination and SARS-CoV-2 variants. The treatment is: 15 to 20 received Ad26.COV2.S at low or high dose, single or two shots; roughly 5 received placebo; per-sample allocation not given. The samples were gathered on day 63 after the first injection of vaccine or placebo. TCRdb keeps only in-frame clones here, not all; method: immunoSEQ multiplex PCR. Of 380,000 or so clones in the sample, about 83% were seen once. Source: peripheral blood, taken in a trial of Ad26.COV2.S vaccine versus placebo. These receptors all stem from a person aged 18 to 59 who received the Ad26.COV2.S COVID-19 vaccine or a placebo.

As concerns this clone: Germline and junction disagree at one end, which may indicate a read error. This sequence joins TRBV27 and TRBJ1-1; 8 bases fit TRBD1. This CDR3 has 15 amino acids. Germline V gives CDR1 MNHEY, CDR2 SMNVEV (reference sequence). CDR3 loop: CASSLAAAGGTKAFF. The CDR3 DNA reads TGTGCCAGCAGTTTAGCCGCAGCAGGGGGCACTAAAGCTTTCTTT.

V and J are TRBV2 and TRBJ2-3; 11 nucleotides line up with TRBD2. CDR3 size: 15 residues. Germline lookup yields CDR1 SNHLY and CDR2 FYNNEI. V was clipped by 7 bases and J by 5 bases; unmatched bases: 8. CDR3 DNA sequence: TGTGCCAGCACCCTACTAGCGGGGGTGGGAGATACGCAGTATTTT. It specifies CASTLLAGVGDTQYF. The whole variable domain, filled in from reference TRBV2 and TRBJ2-3, reads EPEVTQTPSHQVTQMGQEVILRCVPISNHLYFYWYRQILGQKVEFLVSFYNNEISEKSEIFDDQFSVERPDGSNFTLKIRSTKLEDSAMYFCASTLLAGVGDTQYFGPGTRLTVL.

The V call is TRBV10-3, the J call TRBJ1-1; TRBD1 might be the D (5 bases). Looked up from germline, CDR1 is ENHRY and CDR2 is SYGVKD. The length of the CDR3 is 13 residues. Trimming took off 6 bases at V and 3 bases at J, with 11 bases between the two ends. CDR3 region: CAISRDGDTEAFF. CDR3 bases: TGTGCCATCAGCCGGGACGGGGACACTGAAGCTTTCTTT.

The genes are TRBV21-1 and TRBJ2-5; the table's D call, TRBD2, was not checked against the DNA. TRBV21-1 is annotated as a pseudogene. This CDR3 spans 13 amino acids. CDR3 region: CASSKGSPGTQYF. The CDR3 DNA is TGTGCCAGCAGCAAAGGGTCCCCGGGGACCCAGTACTTC.

The chain joins TRBV10-3 to TRBJ2-7; 13 nucleotides agree with TRBD2. V gave up 10 bases and J gave up 7 bases; unmatched junction bases: 13. There are 15 residues in the CDR3. Germline values: CDR1 ENHRY, CDR2 SYGVKD. The CDR3 DNA reads as TGTGCCACCCTACCCCGACTAGCGGGAGGAGAAGAGCAGTACTTC. This gives the protein CATLPRLAGGEEQYF.

The rearrangement uses TRBV29-1 and TRBJ1-2, with D perhaps matching TRBD1 (5 bases). V lost 1 base, J lost 5 bases, and 14 bases lay in between. The germline gives CDR1 SQVTM, CDR2 ANQGSEA. The CDR3 consists of 14 residues. The CDR3 reads CSVEVAGRVYGYTF. Here the CDR3 DNA reads TGCAGCGTTGAAGTCGCAGGGAGGGTATATGGCTACACCTTC.

The rearrangement links TRBV29-1 to TRBJ1-3, with D uncertain. The CDR3 sequence is 14 residues long. Trimming took off 7 bases at V and 0 bases at J, with 13 bases between the two ends. From germline, CDR1 is SQVTM and CDR2 ANQGSEA. CDR3 coding DNA: TGCAGCGCTCATGGTGGTAGCTCTGGAAACACCATATATTTT. Translation: CSAHGGSSGNTIYF. The entire variable domain, with the rest obtained from reference TRBV29-1 and TRBJ1-3, is as follows: SAVISQKPSRDICQRGTSLTIQCQVDSQVTMMFWYRQQPGQSLTLIATANQGSEATYESGFVIDKFPISRPNLTFSTLTVSNMSPEDSSIYLCSAHGGSSGNTIYFGEGSWLTVV.

This chain joins TRBV25-1 and TRBJ1-2; possible D gene TRBD1, 6 bases. V lost 2 bases and J 0 bases, leaving 10 bases between the germline ends. The CDR3 consists of 15 residues. The germline V gene encodes CDR1 MGHDK and CDR2 SYGVNS. In DNA form, the CDR3 reads TGTGCCAGCAGTGAAAGGACAGCTACTAACTATGGCTACACCTTC. Translated, it gives CASSERTATNYGYTF.

For the CDR3, the DNA is TGTGCCAGCAGCTCTACGGAGAACACTGAAGCTTTCTTT. It codes for CASSSTENTEAFF. The V call is TRBV11-2, the J call TRBJ1-1; D remains unclear. The CDR3 has 13 amino acids. V lost 4 bases, J lost 1 base, and 7 bases lay in between. Germline-derived CDR1 and CDR2 are SGHAT and FQNNGV.

CDR3 in amino acids: CASSDNILKNTEAFF. CDR3 in DNA: TGTGCCAGCAGTGATAACATTCTTAAGAACACTGAAGCTTTCTTT. The J gene is TRBJ1-1, the V gene TRBV2, with D unresolved. Trimming removed 3 bases from V and 1 base from J, with 12 bases in between. The CDR3 has 15 amino acids. From germline, CDR1 is SNHLY and CDR2 FYNNEI.

The chain combines TRBV6-2 or TRBV6-3 with TRBJ2-7; D remains unclear. The CDR3 covers 11 residues. V gave up 5 bases and J gave up 6 bases, with 8 bases separating them. Germline-derived CDR1 and CDR2 are MNHEY and SVGEGT. The CDR3 sequence is CASSRLTEQYF. In DNA, the CDR3 is TGTGCCAGCAGTCGACTGACCGAGCAGTACTTC.

This clone came up a few times. The rearrangement joins TRBV4-1 to TRBJ1-6; the match to TRBD1 covers 9 bases. V trimming: 6 bases; J trimming: 7 bases; junction bases outside the gene matches: 7. CDR3 size: 15 residues. CDR1 and CDR2 from the germline V gene are MGHRA and YSYEKL. The CDR3 DNA follows: TGCGCCAGCAGACCACAGGGGGCACGGAATTCACCCCTCCACTTT. Its translation is CASRPQGARNSPLHF.

The chain combines TRBV25-1 with TRBJ2-7; TRBD2 is a possible D gene (6 bases). V was shortened by 4 bases and J by 2 bases, with 6 bases between the two germline ends. The CDR3 spans 12 residues. Germline-derived CDR1 and CDR2 are MGHDK and SYGVNS. In nucleotides, the CDR3 is TGTGCCAGCAGTGGCGGGGCCTACGAGCAGTACTTC. Its translation: CASSGGAYEQYF.

The chain has TRBV2 and TRBJ2-5, with 7 bases that match TRBD2. Germline CDR1 and CDR2: SNHLY and FYNNEI. This CDR3 region has 16 residues. Germline trimming cut 5 bases from V and 4 bases from J; bases unmatched to any gene: 13. The CDR3 sequence: CASSSLGLLARETQYF. CDR3 nucleotides: TGTGCCAGCAGTTCCCTGGGACTACTGGCTCGAGAGACCCAGTACTTC.

V gene TRBV5-6 combines with J gene TRBJ1-1, with unresolved D. Deletions cut 4 bases from V and 4 bases from J, with 14 bases between. Germline V CDR1 and CDR2: SGHDT, YYEEEE. The CDR3 spans 14 residues. CDR3 sequence reads: CASSRRRAGTEAFF. CDR3 DNA sequence: TGTGCCAGCAGCCGTAGACGGGCGGGCACTGAAGCTTTCTTT.

The rearrangement uses TRBV9 and TRBJ2-7; either TRBD1 or TRBD2 may fit D (6 bases each). Trimming pared 1 base from V and 2 bases from J, leaving 19 bases between. The germline CDR1 and CDR2 sequences are SGDLS and YYNGEE. The CDR3 runs 17 residues. The CDR3 loop is CASSVPQTPRGPYEQYF. CDR3 nucleotides: TGTGCCAGCAGCGTACCCCAGACTCCCCGGGGGCCCTACGAGCAGTACTTC.